This section outlines one TCR beta chain sequence together with its context. What it recognizes is unknown. Data came from immunoSEQ multiplex PCR; TCRdb stores just in-frame clones and leaves some out. Among tens of thousands of clones listed, around 96% were seen once. These data originate in a study of monozygotic twins with cystic fibrosis. Whole-study findings and limits: Clonality was generally low (median around 0.01), higher in the most severe patients.

Germline values: CDR1 MNHNS, CDR2 SASEGT. The CDR3 length is 13 residues. Deletions cut 4 bases from V and 0 bases from J, with 6 bases between. The sequencing input was blood. The TCR originated in a girl between 2 and 10 years old with cystic fibrosis. The chain employs TRBV6-1 and TRBJ2-5, with D uncertain. CDR3: CASSATYQETQYF. In DNA, the CDR3 is TGTGCCAGCAGTGCGACTTACCAAGAGACCCAGTACTTC.